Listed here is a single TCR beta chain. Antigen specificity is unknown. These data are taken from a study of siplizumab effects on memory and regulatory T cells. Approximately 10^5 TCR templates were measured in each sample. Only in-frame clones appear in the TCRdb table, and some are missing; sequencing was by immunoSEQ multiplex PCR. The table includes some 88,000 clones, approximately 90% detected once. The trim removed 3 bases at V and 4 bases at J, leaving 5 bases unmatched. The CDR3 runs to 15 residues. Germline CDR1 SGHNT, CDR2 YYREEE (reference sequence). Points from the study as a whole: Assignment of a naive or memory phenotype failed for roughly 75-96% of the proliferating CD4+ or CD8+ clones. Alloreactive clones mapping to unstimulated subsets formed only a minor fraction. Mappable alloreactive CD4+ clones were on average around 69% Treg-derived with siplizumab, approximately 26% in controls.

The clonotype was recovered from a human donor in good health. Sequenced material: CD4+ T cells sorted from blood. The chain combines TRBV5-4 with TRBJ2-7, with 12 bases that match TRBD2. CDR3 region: CASSSRTSGKYEQYF. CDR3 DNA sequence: TGTGCCAGCAGCTCTAGGACTAGCGGGAAGTACGAGCAGTACTTC.